These 15 T cell receptor beta chains were all obtained from the same sample, sequenced in a study of Graves' ophthalmopathy and Graves' hyperthyroidism. Amplification targeted the TCR beta CDR3 regions, with RNA transcripts as the source material. Second-round multiplex PCR came after first-round RT-PCR with HTBI primers. TCRdb analysed the multiplex PCR reads with MiXCR anew, one entry per CDR3 protein. The sample carries around 340,000 distinct CDR3 sequences, 17% recorded once. Sequences were obtained from peripheral blood. The receptor source for this set is an adult man with Graves' ophthalmopathy.

This clonotype was seen more than once but under ten times. V gene TRBV18 combines with J gene TRBJ1-6; no clear D. Looked up from germline, CDR1 is KGHSH and CDR2 is LQKENI. CDR3 size: 15 residues. V was cut by 5 bases and J by 1 base, with 9 bases left in between. CDR3 coding DNA: TGTGCCAGCTCAACCGGGTTGTCCTATAATTCACCCCTCCACTTT. As protein: CASSTGLSYNSPLHF.

This clonotype was seen at least ten times. This chain links TRBV19 with TRBJ1-1; D is perhaps TRBD1 (6 bases). Trimming shortened V by 8 bases and J by 6 bases, and 16 bases separated the two germline ends. Germline V gene lookup returns CDR1 LNHDA and CDR2 SQIVND (reference sequence). The CDR3 spans 13 residues. CDR3 sequence: CASGVIQGSEAFF. The CDR3 nucleotides read TGTGCCAGTGGAGTGATACAGGGTTCTGAAGCTTTCTTT.

This clonotype occurred a few times. The CDR3 loop is CASSRGTEGNTIYF. The DNA of the CDR3 is TGCGCCAGCAGCAGAGGGACGGAGGGAAACACCATATATTTT. The V call is TRBV5-1, the J call TRBJ1-3, with a weak D call TRBD1 (5 bases). Deletions cut 4 bases from V and 4 bases from J, with 12 bases between. Germline CDR1 and CDR2: SGHRS and YFSETQ. The CDR3 loop spans 14 amino acids.

This clonotype was detected ten times or more. The V call is TRBV20-1, the J call TRBJ2-7; 13 bases map to TRBD2. This CDR3 comprises 14 residues. The germline CDR1 and CDR2 sequences are DFQATT and SNEGSKA (reference sequence). Trimming cost V 6 bases and J 6 bases; bases outside gene matches: 8. CDR3 DNA sequence: TGCAGTGCCGCACTAGCGGGAGGGCCTCTCGAGCAGTACTTC. It codes for CSAALAGGPLEQYF.

This clonotype came up many times. The chain has TRBV7-8 and TRBJ1-5, with D hard to call. This CDR3 has 13 amino acids. Trimming stripped 1 base from V and 8 bases from J, with 9 bases between. Germline V gene lookup returns CDR1 SGHVS and CDR2 FQNEAQ. CDR3 residues: CASSLGRLEPQHF. The DNA for the CDR3 is TGTGCCAGCAGCTTAGGCCGCCTGGAGCCCCAGCATTTT.

This clonotype was picked up one time. V is TRBV15 and J is TRBJ2-7; TRBD1 matches at 8 bases. Germline CDR1 LNHNV, CDR2 YYDKDF (reference sequence). With 5 bases clipped from V and 2 bases from J, the junction kept 2 bases outside the gene matches. The CDR3 spans 13 residues. The CDR3 is CATSPGQAYEQYF. The CDR3 coding sequence is TGTGCCACCAGCCCGGGACAGGCCTACGAGCAGTACTTC. Full variable domain (rest looked up from reference TRBV15 and TRBJ2-7): DAMVIQNPRYQVTQFGKPVTLSCSQTLNHNVMYWYQQKSSQAPKLLFHYYDKDFNNEADTPDNFQSRRPNTSFCFLDIRSPGLGDTAMYLCATSPGQAYEQYFGPGTRLTVT.

This clonotype was picked up many times. The genes are TRBV20-1 and TRBJ2-5, with D possibly TRBD1 on 5 matching bases. CDR3 length: 14 amino acids. CDR1 and CDR2 (germline): DFQATT, SNEGSKA (reference sequence). V was cut by 0 bases and J by 5 bases, with 13 bases left in between. Written as DNA, the CDR3 is TGCAGTGCTAGAGATCTCAGTAAGGGGGAGACCCAGTACTTC. The encoded protein is CSARDLSKGETQYF.

About this clonotype: Since no conserved phenylalanine or tryptophan closes the CDR3, a read error is the likely cause. J is TRBJ2-2 and V is TRBV13; D is unresolved. This CDR3 spans 12 amino acids. Germline V CDR1 and CDR2: PRHDT, FYEKMQ (reference sequence). Between the trimmed V and J ends, which lost 5 bases and 2 bases, there was a span of 3 bases. The CDR3 reads CASSRNTGELFV. The DNA of the CDR3 is TGTGCCAGCAGCAGAAACACCGGGGAGCTGTTTGTT.

V and J are TRBV6-2 or TRBV6-3 and TRBJ1-1; D not resolved. The V end was cut by 0 bases, the J end by 10 bases, with 15 bases between. The CDR3 has 14 residues. Germline V gene lookup returns CDR1 MNHEY and CDR2 SVGEGT. The CDR3 reads CASSYSRVAPGAFF. CDR3 nucleotide sequence: TGTGCCAGCAGTTACTCAAGGGTCGCACCTGGAGCTTTCTTT.

This clonotype was seen at least ten times. The chain is built from TRBV5-4 and TRBJ1-1; 9 bases fit TRBD1. The CDR3 sequence is 15 residues long. The germline V gene encodes CDR1 SGHNT and CDR2 YYREEE (reference sequence). The V gene end was trimmed by 4 bases and the J gene end by 5 bases; junction bases not matched to a gene: 9. The CDR3 nucleotides read TGTGCCAGCAGCAGAAACAGGGGGCTGTCGACTGAAGCTTTCTTT. Protein sequence: CASSRNRGLSTEAFF.

J is TRBJ2-2 and V is TRBV12-3 or TRBV12-4, with 7 bases that match TRBD1. The CDR3 contains 13 residues. J was trimmed by 6 bases and V by 5 bases; bases with no gene match: 3. Written as DNA, the CDR3 is TGTGCCAGCAGTAACAGGGGACCCGGGGAGCTGTTTTTT. It translates to CASSNRGPGELFF.

This clonotype has a count of ten or more. The chain has TRBV20-1 and TRBJ1-1; D possibly corresponds to TRBD1 (6 bases). The CDR3 length is 15 residues. Germline-derived CDR1 and CDR2 are DFQATT and SNEGSKA (reference sequence). Trimming shortened V by 4 bases and J by 0 bases, and 15 bases separated the two germline ends. In nucleotides, the CDR3 is TGCAGTGCTACGCCGTCGGACAGAGTGAACACTGAAGCTTTCTTT. Translated, it gives CSATPSDRVNTEAFF.

The rearrangement uses TRBV6-1 and TRBJ1-1; D uncertain. Germline CDR1 MNHNS, CDR2 SASEGT. Trimming removed 6 bases from V and 0 bases from J, with 11 bases in between. The CDR3 contains 14 residues. CDR3 in amino acids: CASRNKAVNTEAFF. The CDR3, as DNA: TGTGCCAGCAGAAATAAAGCGGTGAACACTGAAGCTTTCTTT.

This clonotype came up many times. This chain joins TRBV5-1 and TRBJ2-5; D is uncertain. The CDR3 has 14 amino acids. CDR1 and CDR2 (germline): SGHRS, YFSETQ. V was pared by 3 bases and J by 5 bases, with 14 bases between. The CDR3 region is CASSSDELLETQYF. Here the CDR3 DNA reads TGCGCCAGCAGCTCGGACGAGCTCTTGGAGACCCAGTACTTC.

The rearrangement links TRBV29-1 to TRBJ2-5; 7 nucleotides match TRBD1. The CDR3 loop spans 15 amino acids. Germline CDR1 SQVTM, CDR2 ANQGSEA. After removal of 7 bases from V and 7 bases from J, the junction contained 18 bases not matched to a gene. The CDR3 nucleotides read TGCAGCGCACCCGCGAGACAGGGATCCCCAGGGACCCAGTACTTC. Encoded protein: CSAPARQGSPGTQYF.